This entry describes one TCR beta chain. The antigen it binds to is not known. No base quality information exists; no much larger clone differs at one position. This entry comes from a study of blood T cell repertoires in COVID-19 (dated by TCRdb to 2018 to 2021). As for the study more broadly: Collaborator samples came from the United States, Italy and Spain and covered acute and convalescent phases of COVID-19. The dataset comprised deeply sampled blood TCRbeta repertoires from subjects exposed to, actively infected with, or recovered from COVID-19. Where HLA class I and class II types were available, the types were taken from metadata supplied by the sample provider, not from assay-based typing. Samples came from the ongoing ImmuneRACE study (first 160 participants) plus 1,254 subjects from 6 global collaborators. The repertoires were released in a freely available public database meant as a resource for research on the immune response to SARS-CoV-2. The prospective study material was composed of cDNA or gDNA derived from T cells, B-cell-depleted T cells, or PBMCs. Nearly every sample came with metadata listing a de-identified subject ID, COVID-19 status, age in years and sex.

The paper's findings and limits, for the study overall: The amount of clinical and demographic metadata varied by source and participant and was provided uncurated.

Its CDR3 holds 18 amino acids, cysteine through phenylalanine. Just CDR3 DNA is preserved here, 54 bases in frame from base 1. CDR1 is given as SGDLS and CDR2 as YYNGEE, both from the germline V gene. Compared with germline, V lacks 0 bases and J lacks 5 bases; bases without a gene match: 15. A second Seattle source provided samples from volunteer blood donors who had recovered from COVID-19. Whole blood was collected in K2EDTA tubes by collaborating institutions according to the institutions' own protocols. For TCRbeta analysis, collaborators shipped samples in one of three forms: frozen whole blood, isolated PBMCs, or DNA extracted from either of those sample types. TCRbeta CDR3 regions were amplified from genomic DNA using the immunoSEQ Assay, a bias-controlled multiplex PCR. The published analysis was carried out like this. The number of nucleated cells in each sample was estimated by amplification of reference gene primers within the assay. Sequence reads were collapsed and filtered to measure the absolute abundance of every unique TCRbeta CDR3 rearrangement. For each sample, productive Simpson clonality was calculated by taking the square root of Simpson's diversity index across productive rearrangements. Here the immuneACCESS table is served through TCRdb, limited to in-frame sequences with V and J called. Missing clones are a known gap in these copies; in checked studies unresolved V genes cover under half, and the rest lacks a known reason. That table is the source of V, J and clone size, and D and trimming were worked out from the DNA. This sample lists 150,000 to 200,000 clones; about 88% were detected once. Approximately 2% of the sample is in the top ten clones.

The chain uses TRBV9 and TRBJ2-3; the central 7 bases match TRBD2. The sample comprised peripheral blood. This receptor was identified in a man aged 18 to 29 who had recovered from COVID-19. Here the CDR3 is given as CASSVDPLFAGVQDTQYF. DNA sequence: TGTGCCAGCAGCGTAGATCCCCTCTTTGCGGGAGTTCAAGATACGCAGTATTTT. The CDR3, completed at both ends by the reference TRBV9 and TRBJ2-3 genes, gives the full variable domain DSGVTQTPKHLITATGQRVTLRCSPRSGDLSVYWYQQSLDQGLQFLIQYYNGEERAKGNILERFSAQQFPDLHSELNLSSLELGDSALYFCASSVDPLFAGVQDTQYFGPGTRLTVL.